This T cell receptor (beta chain) derives from a study of cytomegalovirus exposure and HLA in healthy donors. About the study: There were 100 million to 120 million unique TCR beta sequences, drawn from around 180 million T cells, in an earlier analysis.

Overall study findings and caveats: Later on, an analysis found that several of the most significant clusters appeared to be linked to common viral pathogens, which included parvovirus B19. Across donors, most TCRs were seen rarely, yet some public ones were widespread. Roughly even sequencing depth across donors was the assumption behind the presence/absence analyses.

V dropped 5 bases and J dropped 10 bases, with 12 bases sitting between them. The CDR3 is 12 residues long. Germline CDR1 is MDHEN and CDR2 is SYDVKM. To note about this clone: The antigen remains undetermined.

13 Jbeta primers and 60 Vbeta primers were used for the PCR. The data were produced by immunoSEQ multiplex PCR, yet TCRdb's version contains in-frame clones alone and is incomplete. The sample carries some 150,000 clones, more than 75% recorded once. The TCR was taken from a woman aged 18-29 years in good health and CMV-seronegative. The sequenced material came from PBMCs. V usage is TRBV28 and J usage is TRBJ2-1, with unresolved D. The CDR3 coding sequence is TGTGCCAGCAGTCTCCCAAGAGGCGAGCAGTTCTTC. Protein: CASSLPRGEQFF.